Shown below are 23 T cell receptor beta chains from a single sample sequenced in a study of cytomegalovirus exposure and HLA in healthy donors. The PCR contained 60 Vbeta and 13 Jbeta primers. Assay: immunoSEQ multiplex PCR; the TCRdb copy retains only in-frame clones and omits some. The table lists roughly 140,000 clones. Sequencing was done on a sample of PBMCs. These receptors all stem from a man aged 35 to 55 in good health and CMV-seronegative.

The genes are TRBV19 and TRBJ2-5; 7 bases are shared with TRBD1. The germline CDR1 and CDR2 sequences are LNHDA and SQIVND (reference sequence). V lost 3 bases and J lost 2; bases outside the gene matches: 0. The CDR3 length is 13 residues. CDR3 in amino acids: CASSMGQQETQYF. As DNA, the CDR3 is TGTGCCAGTAGTATGGGACAGCAAGAGACCCAGTACTTC.

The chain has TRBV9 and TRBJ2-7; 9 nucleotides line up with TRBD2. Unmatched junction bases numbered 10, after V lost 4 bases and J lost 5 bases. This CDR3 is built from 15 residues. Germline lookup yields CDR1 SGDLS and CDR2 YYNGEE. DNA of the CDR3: TGTGCCAGCAGCTTTTCCCCTAGCGGGGCCCACGAGCAGTACTTC. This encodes CASSFSPSGAHEQYF.

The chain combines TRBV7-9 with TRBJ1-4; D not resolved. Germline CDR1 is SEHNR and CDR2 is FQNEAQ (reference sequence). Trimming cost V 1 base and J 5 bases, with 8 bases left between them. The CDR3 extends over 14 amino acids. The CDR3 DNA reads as TGTGCCAGCAGCTTAGACAGTCCAAATGAAAAACTGTTTTTT. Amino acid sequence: CASSLDSPNEKLFF.

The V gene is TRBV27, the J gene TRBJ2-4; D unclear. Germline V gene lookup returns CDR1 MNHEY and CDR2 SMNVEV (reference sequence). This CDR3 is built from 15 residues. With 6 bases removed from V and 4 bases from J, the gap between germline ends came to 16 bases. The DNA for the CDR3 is TGTGCCAGCAGCCCCAATTGGGCTCTAAAAAACATTCAGTACTTC. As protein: CASSPNWALKNIQYF.

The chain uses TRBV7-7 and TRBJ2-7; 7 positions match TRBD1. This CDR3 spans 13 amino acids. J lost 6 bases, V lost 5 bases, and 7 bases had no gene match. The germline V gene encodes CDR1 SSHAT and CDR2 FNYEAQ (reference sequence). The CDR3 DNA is TGTGCCAGCAGCCCGGACAGGACGGGCGAGCAGTACTTC. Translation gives CASSPDRTGEQYF.

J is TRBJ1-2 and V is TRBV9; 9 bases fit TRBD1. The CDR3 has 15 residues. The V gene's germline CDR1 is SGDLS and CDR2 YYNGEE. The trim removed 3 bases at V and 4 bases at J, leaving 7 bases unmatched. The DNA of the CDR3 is TGTGCCAGCAGCGAGGGACCGGGACAGGGCTATGGCTACACCTTC. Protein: CASSEGPGQGYGYTF.

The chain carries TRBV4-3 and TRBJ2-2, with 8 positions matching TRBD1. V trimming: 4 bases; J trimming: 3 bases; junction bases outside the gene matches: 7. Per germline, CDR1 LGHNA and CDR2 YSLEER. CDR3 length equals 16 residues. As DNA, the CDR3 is TGCGCCAGCAGCCGACCGACAGGGGTAGACACCGGGGAGCTGTTTTTT. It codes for CASSRPTGVDTGELFF.

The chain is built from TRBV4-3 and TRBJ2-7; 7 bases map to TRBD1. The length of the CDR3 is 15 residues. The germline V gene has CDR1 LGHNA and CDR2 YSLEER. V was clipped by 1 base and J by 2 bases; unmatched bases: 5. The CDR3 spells CASSQATGIPYEQYF. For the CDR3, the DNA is TGCGCCAGCAGCCAAGCGACAGGGATTCCCTACGAGCAGTACTTC.

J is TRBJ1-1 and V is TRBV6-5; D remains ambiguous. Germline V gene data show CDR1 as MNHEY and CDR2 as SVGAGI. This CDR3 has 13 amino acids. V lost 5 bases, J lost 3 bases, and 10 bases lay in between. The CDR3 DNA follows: TGTGCCAGCAGTAGGTCTGAGGACACTGAAGCTTTCTTT. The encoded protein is CASSRSEDTEAFF.

The CDR3 is CAISDKGQGDEAFF. CDR3 nucleotide sequence: TGTGCCATCAGTGACAAGGGACAGGGTGATGAAGCTTTCTTT. The chain joins TRBV10-3 to TRBJ1-1, with TRBD1 identical over 9 bases. CDR1 is ENHRY and CDR2 is SYGVKD in the germline V gene. This CDR3 contains 14 residues. Germline trimming cut 3 bases from V and 7 bases from J; bases unmatched to any gene: 6.

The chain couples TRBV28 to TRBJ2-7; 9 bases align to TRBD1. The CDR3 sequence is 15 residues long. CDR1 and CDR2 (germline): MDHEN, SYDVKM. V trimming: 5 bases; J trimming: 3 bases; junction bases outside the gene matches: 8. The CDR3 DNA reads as TGTGCCAGCAGTGAGGGGACAGGGAGACGCTACGAGCAGTACTTC. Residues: CASSEGTGRRYEQYF. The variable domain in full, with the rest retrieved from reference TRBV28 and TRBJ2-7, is DVKVTQSSRYLVKRTGEKVFLECVQDMDHENMFWYRQDPGLGLRLIYFSYDVKMKEKGDIPEGYSVSREKKERFSLILESASTNQTSMYLCASSEGTGRRYEQYFGPGTRLTVT.

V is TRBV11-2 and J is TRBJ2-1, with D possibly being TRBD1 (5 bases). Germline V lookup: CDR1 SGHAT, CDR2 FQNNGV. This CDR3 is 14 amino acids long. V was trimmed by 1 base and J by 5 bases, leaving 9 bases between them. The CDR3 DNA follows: TGTGCCAGCAGCTTAGCTCGACAGAACAATGAGCAGTTCTTC. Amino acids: CASSLARQNNEQFF.

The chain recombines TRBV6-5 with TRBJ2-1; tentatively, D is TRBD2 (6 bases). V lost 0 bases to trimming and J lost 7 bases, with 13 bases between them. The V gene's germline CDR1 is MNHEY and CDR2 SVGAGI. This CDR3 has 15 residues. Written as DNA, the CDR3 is TGTGCCAGCAGTTACTCGGGGGGTAGCGGTAATGAGCAGTTCTTC. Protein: CASSYSGGSGNEQFF.

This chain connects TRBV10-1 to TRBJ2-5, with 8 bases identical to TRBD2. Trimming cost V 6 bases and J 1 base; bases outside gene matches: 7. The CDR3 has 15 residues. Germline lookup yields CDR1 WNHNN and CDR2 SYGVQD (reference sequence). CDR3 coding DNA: TGCGCCAGCAGACACCCCCTAGCGGGCCAAGAGACCCAGTACTTC. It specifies CASRHPLAGQETQYF.

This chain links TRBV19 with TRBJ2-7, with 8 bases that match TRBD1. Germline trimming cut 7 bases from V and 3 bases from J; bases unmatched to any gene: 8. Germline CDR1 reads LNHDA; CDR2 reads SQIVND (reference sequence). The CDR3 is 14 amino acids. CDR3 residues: CASTFPQGVYEQYF. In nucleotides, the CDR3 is TGTGCCAGTACTTTCCCACAGGGGGTCTACGAGCAGTACTTC.

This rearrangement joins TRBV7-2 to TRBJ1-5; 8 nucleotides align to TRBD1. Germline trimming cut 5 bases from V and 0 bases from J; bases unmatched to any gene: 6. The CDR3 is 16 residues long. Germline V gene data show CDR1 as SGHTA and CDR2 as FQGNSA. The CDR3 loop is CASSIQGGYSNQPQHF. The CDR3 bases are TGTGCCAGCAGCATACAGGGGGGTTATAGCAATCAGCCCCAGCATTTT.

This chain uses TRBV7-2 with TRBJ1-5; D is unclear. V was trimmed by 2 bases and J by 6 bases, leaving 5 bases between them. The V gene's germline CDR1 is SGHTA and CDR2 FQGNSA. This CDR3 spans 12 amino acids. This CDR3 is CASSLRSQPQHF. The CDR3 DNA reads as TGTGCCAGCAGCTTACGGAGTCAGCCCCAGCATTTT.

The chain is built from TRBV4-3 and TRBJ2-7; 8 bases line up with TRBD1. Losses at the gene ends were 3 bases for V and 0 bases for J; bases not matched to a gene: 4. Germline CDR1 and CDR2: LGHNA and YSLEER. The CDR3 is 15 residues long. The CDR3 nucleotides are TGCGCCAGCAGCCAGATACAGGGGGACTCCTACGAGCAGTACTTC. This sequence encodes CASSQIQGDSYEQYF.

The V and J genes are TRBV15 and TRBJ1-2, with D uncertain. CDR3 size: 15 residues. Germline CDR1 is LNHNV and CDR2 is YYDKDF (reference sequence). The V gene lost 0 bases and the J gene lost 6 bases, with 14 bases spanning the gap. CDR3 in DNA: TGTGCCACCAGCAGAGATCCGCGATCAGGTGATGGCTACACCTTC. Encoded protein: CATSRDPRSGDGYTF.

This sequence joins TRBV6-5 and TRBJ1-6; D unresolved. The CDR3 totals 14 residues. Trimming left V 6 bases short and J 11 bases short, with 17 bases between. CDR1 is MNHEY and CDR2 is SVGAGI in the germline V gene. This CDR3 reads CASRTWAGRTPLHF. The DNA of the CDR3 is TGTGCCAGCAGGACCTGGGCGGGTAGAACACCCCTCCACTTT.

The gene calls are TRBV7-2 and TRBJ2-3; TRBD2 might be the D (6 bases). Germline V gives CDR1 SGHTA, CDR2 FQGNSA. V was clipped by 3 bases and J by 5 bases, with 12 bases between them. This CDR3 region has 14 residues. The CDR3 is CASSLGGVRDTQYF. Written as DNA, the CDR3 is TGTGCCAGCAGCTTGGGCGGGGTAAGAGATACGCAGTATTTT.

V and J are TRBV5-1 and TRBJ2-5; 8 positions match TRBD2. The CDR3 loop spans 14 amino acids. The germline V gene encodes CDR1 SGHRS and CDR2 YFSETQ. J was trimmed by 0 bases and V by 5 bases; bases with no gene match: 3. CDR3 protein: CASRSGGNQETQYF. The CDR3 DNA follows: TGCGCCAGCAGATCGGGGGGGAACCAAGAGACCCAGTACTTC.

DNA for the CDR3: TGTGCCAGCAGTTACGTTGGGCAGGGGAGGAACACTGAAGCTTTCTTT. This translates into CASSYVGQGRNTEAFF. The chain links TRBV6-5 to TRBJ1-1, with D tentatively TRBD1 (6 bases). V was shortened by 2 bases and J by 1 base, with 14 bases between the two germline ends. Germline loops: CDR1 MNHEY, CDR2 SVGAGI. The CDR3 has 16 amino acids.